A single sample gave rise to the 32 T cell receptor beta chains below, sequenced in a study of tissue T cells after allogeneic stem cell transplantation. Only in-frame clones appear in the TCRdb table, and some are missing; sequencing was by immunoSEQ multiplex PCR. The data show about 43,000 clones, roughly 89% seen once. The sample was blood, taken before transplantation. Every receptor here comes from a woman between 35 and 75 years old who later had graft-versus-host disease after an allogeneic stem cell transplant.

CDR3: CASRKDRGTYNEQFF. CDR3 DNA sequence: TGTGCCAGCAGGAAGGACAGGGGAACCTACAATGAGCAGTTCTTC. The chain couples TRBV6-6 to TRBJ2-1; 9 nucleotides line up with TRBD1. V gave up 6 bases and J gave up 2 bases; unmatched junction bases: 5. Germline V gives CDR1 MNHNY, CDR2 SVGAGI (reference sequence). The CDR3 sequence is 15 residues long.

The rearrangement uses TRBV28 and TRBJ1-6; TRBD1 matches at 10 bases. Germline CDR1 reads MDHEN; CDR2 reads SYDVKM. V shed 2 bases, J shed 9 bases, and the junction held 4 bases outside the gene matches. The CDR3 extends over 15 amino acids. CDR3 coding DNA: TGTGCCAGCAGTTTAGGGGGACAGGGGACTTCACCCCTCCACTTT. Encoded protein: CASSLGGQGTSPLHF.

The chain carries TRBV10-3 and TRBJ2-3, with 7 nucleotides matching TRBD1. Germline V gene sequence: CDR1 ENHRY, CDR2 SYGVKD. This CDR3 spans 15 amino acids. The V and J ends lost 8 bases and 2 bases, in that order; junction bases with no gene match: 10. The CDR3 here is CAIGRTGQLTDTQYF. Written as DNA, the CDR3 is TGTGCCATCGGTAGGACAGGACAACTCACAGATACGCAGTATTTT.

The CDR3 protein is CASSHLAGDMTGELFF. As DNA, the CDR3 is TGTGCCAGCAGCCACCTAGCGGGAGACATGACCGGGGAGCTGTTTTTT. The chain joins TRBV4-2 to TRBJ2-2; TRBD2 matches 10 bases. J was trimmed by 5 bases and V by 3 bases; bases with no gene match: 6. The CDR3 runs 16 residues. The V gene's germline CDR1 is LGHNA and CDR2 YNFKEQ.

This clone has just one count. This chain uses TRBV11-2 with TRBJ2-1, with 9 nucleotides matching TRBD2. CDR1 and CDR2 (germline): SGHAT, FQNNGV. J was trimmed by 7 bases and V by 1 base; bases with no gene match: 5. The CDR3 covers 15 residues. The CDR3 region is CASSLVPLAGNEQFF. CDR3 coding DNA: TGTGCCAGCAGCTTAGTCCCCCTAGCGGGAAATGAGCAGTTCTTC.

This chain connects TRBV5-1 to TRBJ2-3; TRBD1 is a possible D gene (6 bases). The germline V gene encodes CDR1 SGHRS and CDR2 YFSETQ. The CDR3 runs 14 residues. V was shortened by 1 base and J by 6 bases, with 12 bases between the two germline ends. Here the CDR3 reads CASSLSQGPDTQYF. DNA for the CDR3: TGCGCCAGCAGCTTGAGTCAGGGGCCCGATACGCAGTATTTT.

This CDR3 is CASSYSAGPGGYTF. The CDR3 DNA is TGTGCCAGCAGTTACTCAGCGGGGCCCGGTGGCTACACCTTC. This sequence joins TRBV6-2 or TRBV6-3 and TRBJ1-2; tentatively, D is TRBD1 (5 bases). CDR3 length: 14 residues. V was cut by 0 bases and J by 7 bases, with 12 bases left in between. Germline values: CDR1 MNHEY, CDR2 SVGEGT.

V gene TRBV12-3 or TRBV12-4 combines with J gene TRBJ2-5; D might be TRBD1 (6 bases). The CDR3 has 13 residues. V was shortened by 1 base and J by 7 bases, with 10 bases between the two germline ends. CDR3: CASSLDRAGTQYF. The CDR3 nucleotides read TGTGCCAGCAGTTTAGACAGGGCCGGGACCCAGTACTTC.

The chain couples TRBV19 to TRBJ2-3, with D possibly being TRBD1 (5 bases). Germline lookup yields CDR1 LNHDA and CDR2 SQIVND (reference sequence). Trimming removed 7 bases at V and 2 bases at J, with 19 bases between. This CDR3 contains 16 residues. The CDR3 spells CASNPEVGAYTDTQYF. The CDR3 region has the DNA TGTGCCAGTAACCCAGAGGTTGGGGCGTACACAGATACGCAGTATTTT.

The chain combines TRBV4-3 with TRBJ2-3; D is perhaps TRBD2 (5 bases). CDR1 and CDR2 (germline): LGHNA, YSLEER. The CDR3 contains 15 residues. With 4 bases removed from V and 0 bases from J, the gap between germline ends came to 11 bases. This CDR3 is CASSPDWTSTDTQYF. In DNA, the CDR3 is TGCGCCAGCAGCCCCGACTGGACTAGCACAGATACGCAGTATTTT.

This clone has just one count. The CDR3 nucleotides are TGCAGCGTTTCCGGACCCAGCTTCACAGATACGCAGTATTTT. Translated: CSVSGPSFTDTQYF. V usage is TRBV29-1 and J usage is TRBJ2-3; D unclear. Between the trimmed V and J ends, which lost 5 bases and 2 bases, there was a span of 14 bases. The CDR3 is 14 amino acids. CDR1 and CDR2 from the germline V gene are SQVTM and ANQGSEA.

This chain uses TRBV4-2 with TRBJ1-2; TRBD1 matches at 10 bases. Germline CDR1 and CDR2: LGHNA and YNFKEQ. The CDR3 consists of 16 residues. V lost 0 bases to trimming and J lost 6 bases; unmatched junction nucleotides: 7. CDR3 amino acids: CASSQDRTGGWNGYTF. DNA of the CDR3: TGTGCCAGCAGCCAAGATAGGACAGGGGGATGGAATGGCTACACCTTC.

V usage is TRBV27 and J usage is TRBJ1-6; TRBD1 matches at 7 bases. With 5 bases clipped from V and 3 bases from J, the junction kept 7 bases outside the gene matches. This CDR3 spans 16 amino acids. The germline V gene has CDR1 MNHEY and CDR2 SMNVEV (reference sequence). The DNA for the CDR3 is TGTGCCAGCAGTCTAGGAGGGGGCTTCTATAATTCACCCCTCCACTTT. Amino acids: CASSLGGGFYNSPLHF.

CDR3 nucleotide sequence: TGTGCCAGCAGTGAAAGGGAGGGGGCGCGTGGCTACACCTTC. It codes for CASSEREGARGYTF. The chain combines TRBV6-1 with TRBJ1-2; 7 bases line up with TRBD1. Germline values: CDR1 MNHNS, CDR2 SASEGT. V gave up 2 bases and J gave up 7 bases; unmatched junction bases: 7. The CDR3 runs 14 residues.

V and J are TRBV20-1 and TRBJ2-2; weak D call: TRBD2 (7 bases). Germline CDR1 reads DFQATT; CDR2 reads SNEGSKA (reference sequence). The germline V and J ends were trimmed by 3 bases and 7 bases, with 15 bases remaining between them. The CDR3 runs to 14 residues. The CDR3, as DNA: TGCAGTGCTAGTCGGGGGGCCCGCGACGGGGAGCTGTTTTTT. Amino acid sequence: CSASRGARDGELFF.

In DNA form, the CDR3 reads TGTGCCAGCAACGATGGTGATACGCAGTATTTT. Its translation: CASNDGDTQYF. The chain joins TRBV12-3 or TRBV12-4 to TRBJ2-3; no firm D call. The CDR3 is 11 amino acids. V was trimmed by 7 bases and J by 6 bases, leaving 8 bases between them.

The chain uses TRBV4-2 and TRBJ2-5; a weak D match, TRBD1 (5 bases). The germline V gene has CDR1 LGHNA and CDR2 YNFKEQ. This CDR3 spans 16 amino acids. The V and J ends lost 0 bases and 2 bases respectively, with 13 bases between them. CDR3 region: CASSQDLRQSQETQYF. The CDR3 bases are TGTGCCAGCAGCCAAGATCTTCGACAGTCTCAAGAGACCCAGTACTTC.

The J gene is TRBJ1-1, the V gene TRBV19; a weak D match, TRBD1 (6 bases). V was shortened by 2 bases and J by 4 bases, with 11 bases between the two germline ends. The CDR3 runs to 14 residues. Germline V gene sequence: CDR1 LNHDA, CDR2 SQIVND (reference sequence). CDR3 bases: TGTGCCAGTAGTATAAGGGGGGGAAGCACTGAAGCTTTCTTT. It is translated as CASSIRGGSTEAFF.

The J gene is TRBJ1-2, the V gene TRBV7-8; TRBD1 matches at 10 bases. The germline CDR1 and CDR2 sequences are SGHVS and FQNEAQ. V lost 4 bases, J lost 2 bases, and 10 bases stayed unmatched. The CDR3 is 17 amino acids. The CDR3 DNA reads as TGTGCCAGCAGCTCCAGGACAGGGGGAAGGTGGAACTATGGCTACACCTTC. Translated: CASSSRTGGRWNYGYTF.

The chain carries TRBV11-2 and TRBJ1-1; D is ambiguous. Germline V gives CDR1 SGHAT, CDR2 FQNNGV. Trimming cost V 5 bases and J 8 bases, with 15 bases left between them. The CDR3 spans 13 residues. The CDR3 DNA is TGTGCCAGCAGCACAGAGGGAGGGCCCGAAGCTTTCTTT. Protein: CASSTEGGPEAFF.

The table lists this clone with a count of one. The chain combines TRBV30 with TRBJ1-5; possibly TRBD1 for D (5 bases). From germline, CDR1 is GTSNPN and CDR2 SVGIG (reference sequence). V was pared by 1 base and J by 4 bases, with 5 bases between. The CDR3 has 12 residues. As DNA, the CDR3 is TGTGCCTGGAGTGCAGGGAATCAGCCCCAGCATTTT. Translated: CAWSAGNQPQHF.

This sequence joins TRBV10-3 and TRBJ1-5, with D tentatively TRBD1 (6 bases). This CDR3 is 13 amino acids long. Germline loops: CDR1 ENHRY, CDR2 SYGVKD. V lost 10 bases, J lost 4 bases, and 14 bases lay in between. CDR3 region: CASAGQMNQPQHF. CDR3 in DNA: TGTGCCAGCGCCGGACAGATGAATCAGCCCCAGCATTTT.

This clone is a singleton in its sample. The V call is TRBV19, the J call TRBJ2-3, with 12 bases matching TRBD1. V shed 4 bases, J shed 5 bases, and the junction held 13 bases outside the gene matches. The CDR3 sequence is 18 residues long. Germline values: CDR1 LNHDA, CDR2 SQIVND (reference sequence). This CDR3 reads CASSNPRTGQGARDTQYF. DNA for the CDR3: TGTGCCAGTAGTAATCCGAGAACGGGACAGGGGGCAAGAGATACGCAGTATTTT. The full variable domain, with the rest looked up from reference TRBV19 and TRBJ2-3, is DGGITQSPKYLFRKEGQNVTLSCEQNLNHDAMYWYRQDPGQGLRLIYYSQIVNDFQKGDIAEGYSVSREKKESFPLTVTSAQKNPTAFYLCASSNPRTGQGARDTQYFGPGTRLTVL.

This sequence joins TRBV19 and TRBJ1-3; 9 nucleotides align to TRBD1. This CDR3 has 14 amino acids. The junction had 9 bases not matched to a gene; V was cut back by 7 bases and J by 8 bases. Germline CDR1 LNHDA, CDR2 SQIVND (reference sequence). The CDR3 region is CASKEDRGLDTIYF. DNA for the CDR3: TGTGCCAGTAAGGAGGACAGGGGTTTGGACACCATATATTTT.

The chain recombines TRBV7-9 with TRBJ2-1; 13 bases are shared with TRBD2. Germline CDR1 is SEHNR and CDR2 is FQNEAQ (reference sequence). The CDR3 spans 17 residues. With 0 bases clipped from V and 12 bases from J, the junction kept 11 bases outside the gene matches. CDR3 protein: CASSLAGTSGIPSVQFF. For the CDR3, the DNA is TGTGCCAGCAGCTTAGCAGGGACTAGCGGGATCCCCAGTGTGCAGTTCTTC.

This chain connects TRBV6-5 to TRBJ1-2; weak D call: TRBD1 (6 bases). Deletions cut 2 bases from V and 3 bases from J, with 10 bases between. The CDR3 extends over 14 amino acids. Germline-derived CDR1 and CDR2 are MNHEY and SVGAGI. The DNA of the CDR3 is TGTGCCAGCAGTTACGGGGGCAGCGACTATGGCTACACCTTC. Amino acid sequence: CASSYGGSDYGYTF.

This chain connects TRBV9 to TRBJ2-7; D call uncertain. V lost 1 base and J lost 5, with 10 bases in between. Germline V gene lookup returns CDR1 SGDLS and CDR2 YYNGEE. This CDR3 has 13 residues. The DNA for the CDR3 is TGTGCCAGCAGCGTAAAAGGGCGCGACGAGCAGTACTTC. It translates to CASSVKGRDEQYF.

The V call is TRBV7-2, the J call TRBJ2-3; D is possibly TRBD2 (6 bases). The V gene's germline CDR1 is SGHTA and CDR2 FQGNSA. This CDR3 spans 13 amino acids. V lost 6 bases to trimming and J lost 6 bases, with 13 bases between them. Written as DNA, the CDR3 is TGTGCCAGCAGGGAGGGCGCTTTGGATACGCAGTATTTT. It translates to CASREGALDTQYF.

This clone was picked up one time. The chain employs TRBV7-8 and TRBJ1-2; tentative D call: TRBD1 (5 bases). The CDR3 extends over 12 amino acids. V was pared by 5 bases and J by 4 bases, with 8 bases between. Looked up from germline, CDR1 is SGHVS and CDR2 is FQNEAQ. CDR3 amino acids: CASSRGLYGYTF. The CDR3, as DNA: TGTGCCAGCAGCCGGGGCCTCTATGGCTACACCTTC. Full variable domain (remainder filled in from reference TRBV7-8 and TRBJ1-2): GAGVSQSPRYKVAKRGQDVALRCDPISGHVSLFWYQQALGQGPEFLTYFQNEAQLDKSGLPSDRFFAERPEGSVSTLKIQRTQQEDSAVYLCASSRGLYGYTFGSGTRLTVV.

The chain couples TRBV6-5 to TRBJ1-5; D unresolved. The V gene lost 6 bases and the J gene lost 3 bases, with 15 bases spanning the gap. CDR3 length: 15 amino acids. Germline CDR1 is MNHEY and CDR2 is SVGAGI. This chain's CDR3 is CASRDVGRNNQPQHF. CDR3 coding DNA: TGTGCCAGCAGGGACGTAGGGCGGAACAATCAGCCCCAGCATTTT.

The chain links TRBV6-5 to TRBJ2-2; 10 bases agree with TRBD1. This CDR3 region has 15 residues. V was clipped by 7 bases and J by 6 bases; unmatched bases: 8. Germline CDR1 and CDR2: MNHEY and SVGAGI. Here the CDR3 DNA reads TGTGCCAGCACTATTCGACAGGGGGCAGCCGGGGAGCTGTTTTTT. Translation: CASTIRQGAAGELFF.

V usage is TRBV5-6 and J usage is TRBJ1-5, with D possibly being TRBD1 (6 bases). The CDR3 consists of 14 residues. Between the trimmed V and J ends, which lost 4 bases and 5 bases, there was a span of 13 bases. Germline V gene lookup returns CDR1 SGHDT and CDR2 YYEEEE. The CDR3: CASSRGQSDQPQHF. Here the CDR3 DNA reads TGTGCCAGCAGCCGGGGACAATCGGATCAGCCCCAGCATTTT.